This record concerns one T cell receptor (beta chain) sequence. Its target is not known. These data come from a study of cytomegalovirus exposure and HLA in healthy donors. Study as a whole: There were some 410 genotyped donors. Of these, about 86% fell in the genetic ancestry cluster associated with self-reported Caucasian donors. Study-level findings and limits: Later on, an analysis tied around 17,000 TCR beta sequences to HLA alleles at 0.05 false discovery rate. Usually a TCR sequence was rare, but some public TCRs were found in many donors.

Primers for the PCR totalled 60 Vbeta and 13 Jbeta. Assay: immunoSEQ multiplex PCR; the TCRdb copy retains only in-frame clones and omits some. The table records roughly 170,000 clones, around 80% of them present only once. Per the germline V gene, CDR1 is MDHEN and CDR2 is SYDVKM. CDR3 length equals 16 residues. V was clipped by 7 bases and J by 0 bases, with 15 bases between them. The sequenced sample consisted of PBMCs. The chain links TRBV28 to TRBJ1-4; D unresolved. The TCR sequence derives from a man between 18 and 35 years old in good health and CMV-seronegative. In DNA form, the CDR3 reads TGTGCCAGCACCCACATGACGGAGGCAACTAATGAAAAACTGTTTTTT. Protein: CASTHMTEATNEKLFF.